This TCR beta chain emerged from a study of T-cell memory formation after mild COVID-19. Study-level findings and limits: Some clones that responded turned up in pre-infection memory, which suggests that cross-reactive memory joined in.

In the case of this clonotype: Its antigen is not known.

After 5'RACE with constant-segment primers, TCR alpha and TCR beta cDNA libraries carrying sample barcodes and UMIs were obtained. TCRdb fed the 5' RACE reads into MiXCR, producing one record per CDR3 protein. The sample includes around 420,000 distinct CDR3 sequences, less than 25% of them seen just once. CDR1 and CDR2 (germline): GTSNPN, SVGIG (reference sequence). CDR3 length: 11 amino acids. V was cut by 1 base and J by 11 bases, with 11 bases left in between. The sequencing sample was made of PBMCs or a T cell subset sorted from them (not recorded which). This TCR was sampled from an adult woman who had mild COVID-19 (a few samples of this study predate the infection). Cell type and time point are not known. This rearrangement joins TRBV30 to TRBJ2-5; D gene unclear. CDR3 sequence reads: CAWSARATQYF. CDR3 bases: TGTGCCTGGAGTGCTCGGGCAACTCAGTACTTC.